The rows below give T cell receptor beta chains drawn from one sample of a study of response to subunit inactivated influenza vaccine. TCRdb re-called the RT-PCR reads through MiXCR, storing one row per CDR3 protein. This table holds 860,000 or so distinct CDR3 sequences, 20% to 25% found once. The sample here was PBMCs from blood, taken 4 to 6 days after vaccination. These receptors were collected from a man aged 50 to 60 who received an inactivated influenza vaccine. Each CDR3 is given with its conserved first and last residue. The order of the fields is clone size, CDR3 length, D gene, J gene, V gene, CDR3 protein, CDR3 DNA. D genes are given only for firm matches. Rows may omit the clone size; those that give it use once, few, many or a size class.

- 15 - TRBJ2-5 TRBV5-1 CASSFHGQIEETQYF TGCGCCAGCAGCTTTCACGGCCAAATAGAAGAGACCCAGTACTTC
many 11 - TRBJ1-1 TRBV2 CASSVYTEAFF TGTGCCAGCAGTGTATACACTGAAGCTTTCTTT
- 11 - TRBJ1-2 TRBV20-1 CSARGQEPYTF TGCAGTGCTAGAGGTCAGGAACCTTACACCTTC
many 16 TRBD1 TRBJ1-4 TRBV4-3 CASSQLPGQGNEKLFF TGCGCCAGCAGCCAGCTCCCGGGACAGGGGAATGAAAAACTGTTTTTT
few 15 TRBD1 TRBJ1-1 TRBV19 CASSVRDRLNTEAFF TGTGCCAGTAGTGTCAGGGACAGGCTGAACACTGAAGCTTTCTTT
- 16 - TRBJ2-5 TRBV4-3 CASSLGERRTTETQYF TGCGCCAGCAGCTTAGGCGAAAGGAGGACAACTGAGACCCAGTACTTC
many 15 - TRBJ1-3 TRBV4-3 CASSQDWSSGNTIYF TGCGCCAGCAGCCAAGACTGGAGTTCTGGAAACACCATATATTTT
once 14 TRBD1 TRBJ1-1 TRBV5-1 CASSRDQGVAEAFF TGCGCCAGCAGCCGCGATCAGGGGGTCGCTGAAGCTTTCTTT
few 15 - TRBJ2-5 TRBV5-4 CASSLDQLNLLTQYF TGTGCCAGCAGCTTGGATCAGCTGAATCTGTTGACCCAGTACTTC
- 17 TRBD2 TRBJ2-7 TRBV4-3 CASSQDTRTSGSHEQYF TGCGCCAGCAGCCAAGATACTCGTACTAGCGGGAGCCACGAGCAGTACTTC
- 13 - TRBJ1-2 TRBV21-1 CASSKAYLYGYTF TGTGCCAGCAGCAAAGCCTATCTCTATGGCTACACCTTC
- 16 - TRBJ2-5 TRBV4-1 CASSQEPRTTFETQYF TGCGCCAGCAGCCAAGAGCCTCGGACTACATTTGAGACCCAGTACTTC
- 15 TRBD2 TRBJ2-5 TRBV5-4 CASSLASSGGETQYF TGTGCCAGCAGCTTGGCTTCTAGCGGGGGGGAGACCCAGTACTTC
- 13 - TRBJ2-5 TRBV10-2 CASSWENEETQYF TGCGCCAGCAGTTGGGAAAATGAAGAGACCCAGTACTTC
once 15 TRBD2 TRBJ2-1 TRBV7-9 CASIIALAEYNEQFF TGTGCCAGCATAATTGCCCTAGCGGAGTACAATGAGCAGTTCTTC
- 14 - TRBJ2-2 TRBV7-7 CASSLDRYTGELFF TGTGCTAGCAGCTTAGACAGATACACCGGGGAGCTGTTTTTT
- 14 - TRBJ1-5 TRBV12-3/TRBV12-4 CASSGGRSNQPQHF TGTGCCAGCAGTGGTGGGAGAAGCAATCAGCCCCAGCATTTT
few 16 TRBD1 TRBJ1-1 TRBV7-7 CASSELTRTGGTEAFF TGTGCTAGCAGCGAGCTGACCAGGACAGGCGGCACTGAAGCTTTCTTT
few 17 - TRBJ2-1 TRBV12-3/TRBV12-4 CASSLPRGGGNYNEQFF TGTGCCAGCAGTTTACCGCGGGGCGGGGGCAACTACAATGAGCAGTTCTTC
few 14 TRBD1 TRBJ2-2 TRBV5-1 CASRVTGSTGELFF TGCGCCAGCAGAGTGACAGGGAGCACCGGGGAGCTGTTTTTT
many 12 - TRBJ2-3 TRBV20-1 CSARDQEQKQYF TGCAGTGCTAGAGATCAAGAACAGAAGCAGTATTTT
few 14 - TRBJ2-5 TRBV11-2 CASSSGLAKETQYF TGTGCCAGCAGCTCTGGACTTGCGAAAGAGACCCAGTACTTC
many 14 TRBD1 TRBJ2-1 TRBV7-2 CASSGQGVYNEQFF TGTGCCAGCAGCGGACAGGGAGTTTACAATGAGCAGTTCTTC
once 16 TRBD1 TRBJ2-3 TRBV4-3 CASSQDGRQGADTQYF TGCGCCAGCAGCCAAGACGGCCGACAGGGGGCTGATACGCAGTATTTT
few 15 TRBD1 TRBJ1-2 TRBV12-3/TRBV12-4 CASRPAGTGVWGYTF TGTGCCAGCAGACCTGCTGGGACAGGGGTTTGGGGCTACACCTTC
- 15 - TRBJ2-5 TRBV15 CATSRLQGSPETQYF TGTGCCACCAGCAGATTGCAGGGTTCTCCGGAGACCCAGTACTTC
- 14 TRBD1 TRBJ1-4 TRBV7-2 CASSVGTVDEKLFF TGTGCCAGCAGCGTGGGGACAGTGGATGAAAAACTGTTTTTT
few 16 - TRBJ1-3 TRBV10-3 CAISESSPSAGNTIYF TGTGCCATCAGTGAGTCGAGTCCCTCGGCTGGAAACACCATATATTTT
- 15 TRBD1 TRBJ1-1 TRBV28 CASSADRGPQTEAFF TGTGCCAGCAGTGCGGACAGGGGGCCCCAAACTGAAGCTTTCTTT
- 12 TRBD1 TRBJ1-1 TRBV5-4 CASSHGQGGAFF TGTGCCAGCAGCCACGGACAGGGTGGTGCTTTCTTT
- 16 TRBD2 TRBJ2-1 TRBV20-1 CSATGLAGGAYNEQFF TGCAGTGCTACCGGACTAGCGGGAGGAGCCTACAATGAGCAGTTCTTC
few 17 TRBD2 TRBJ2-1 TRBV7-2 CASSRWSGTNLYNEQFF TGTGCCAGCAGCCGCTGGTCAGGGACTAACCTTTACAATGAGCAGTTCTTC
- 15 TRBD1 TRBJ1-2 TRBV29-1 CSVEGGGGGSYGYTF TGCAGCGTTGAAGGCGGAGGGGGCGGAAGCTATGGCTACACCTTC
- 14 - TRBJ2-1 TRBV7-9 CASRQPGSYNEQFF TGTGCCAGCAGACAACCGGGCTCCTACAATGAGCAGTTCTTC
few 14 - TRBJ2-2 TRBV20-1 CSARDLYGTGELFF TGCAGTGCTAGAGATTTGTACGGCACCGGGGAGCTGTTTTTT
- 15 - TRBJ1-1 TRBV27 CASSLGTGGSTEAFF TGTGCCAGCAGTTTAGGGACCGGGGGGAGCACTGAAGCTTTCTTT
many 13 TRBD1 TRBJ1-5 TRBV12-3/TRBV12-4 CASSQGARQPQHF TGTGCCAGCAGTCAGGGGGCGAGGCAGCCCCAGCATTTT
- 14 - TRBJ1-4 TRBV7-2 CASSFDRNNEKLFF TGTGCCAGCAGCTTTGACAGAAATAATGAAAAACTGTTTTTT
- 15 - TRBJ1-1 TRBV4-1 CASSQVPGAGAEAFF TGCGCCAGCAGCCAAGTTCCAGGGGCAGGAGCTGAAGCTTTCTTT
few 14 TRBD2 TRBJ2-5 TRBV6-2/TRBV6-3 CASSNPWGGETQYF TGTGCCAGCAGTAACCCGTGGGGGGGAGAGACCCAGTACTTC
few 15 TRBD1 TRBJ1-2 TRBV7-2 CASSEGTAANYGYTF TGTGCCAGCAGCGAAGGGACAGCCGCTAACTATGGCTACACCTTC
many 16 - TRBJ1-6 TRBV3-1 CASSQDIGSVNSPLHF TGTGCCAGCAGCCAAGATATAGGGTCGGTGAATTCACCCCTCCACTTT
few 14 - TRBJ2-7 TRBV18 CASSPVTEAYEQYF TGTGCCAGCTCACCAGTGACAGAAGCCTACGAGCAGTACTTC
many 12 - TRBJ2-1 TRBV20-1 CSWKGSYNEQFF TGCAGCTGGAAGGGCTCCTACAATGAGCAGTTCTTC
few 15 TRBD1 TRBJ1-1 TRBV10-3 CAISGPGQGNTEAFF TGTGCCATCAGTGGTCCGGGACAGGGAAACACTGAAGCTTTCTTT